Presented here are 21 T cell receptor beta chains from one specimen sequenced in a study of T cell responses to AZD1222 COVID-19 vaccine. TCRdb keeps only in-frame clones here, not all; method: immunoSEQ multiplex PCR. This sample has 130,000 to 150,000 clones, with 75% to 90% found just once. Sequenced material: peripheral blood, taken on day 0 of AZD1222 vaccination. The receptors shown here come from an adult in good health.

The chain employs TRBV5-1 and TRBJ1-6; D is unclear. Trimming shortened V by 1 base and J by 6 bases, and 8 bases separated the two germline ends. Germline V CDR1 and CDR2: SGHRS, YFSETQ. CDR3 length equals 14 residues. CDR3 nucleotide sequence: TGCGCCAGCAGCTTGCTCTCCCTTAATTCACCCCTCCACTTT. Its protein product is CASSLLSLNSPLHF.

This chain joins TRBV9 and TRBJ2-1; 11 bases match TRBD2. This CDR3 contains 15 residues. Looked up from germline, CDR1 is SGDLS and CDR2 is YYNGEE. V shed 5 bases and J 3 bases; nucleotides not matched to a gene: 4. For the CDR3, the DNA is TGTGCCAGCAGAGAGGGACTAGCGGACTACAATGAGCAGTTCTTC. This gives the protein CASREGLADYNEQFF.

The CDR3 DNA follows: TGTGCTAGTGCCGAGAGACAGGAGGGCTACACCTTC. Translated: CASAERQEGYTF. The V and J genes are TRBV12-5 and TRBJ1-2; TRBD1 is a possible D gene (6 bases). V was trimmed by 7 bases and J by 8 bases, leaving 14 bases between them. CDR3 length: 12 residues. The germline CDR1 and CDR2 sequences are LGHNT and FRNRAP.

The V gene is TRBV11-2, the J gene TRBJ2-2; TRBD1 might be the D (5 bases). The CDR3 covers 15 residues. Germline V gives CDR1 SGHAT, CDR2 FQNNGV. With 5 bases removed from V and 7 bases from J, the gap between germline ends came to 17 bases. The CDR3 bases are TGTGCCAGCAGCCTCATAGGGGCTGGTAGCGGGGAGCTGTTTTTT. Residues: CASSLIGAGSGELFF.

This chain joins TRBV10-2 and TRBJ1-2, with D possibly TRBD1 on 5 matching bases. In germline, CDR1 is WSHSY, CDR2 SAAADI. The CDR3 contains 16 residues. The V end was cut by 7 bases, the J end by 4 bases, with 22 bases between. CDR3 amino acids: CASKPGSHSESYGYTF. In DNA, the CDR3 is TGCGCCAGCAAACCAGGGTCTCACTCCGAATCCTATGGCTACACCTTC.

About this clone itself: At one boundary the junction diverges from the germline segment, which might be a read error. This rearrangement joins TRBV7-3 to TRBJ2-1; perhaps D is TRBD1 or TRBD2 (5 bases each). Germline values: CDR1 SGHTA, CDR2 FQGTGA. CDR3 size: 16 residues. CDR3: CASSVTGPEGLNEQFF. In nucleotides, the CDR3 is TGTGCCAGCAGCGTAACGGGACCCGAAGGGCTAAATGAGCAGTTCTTC.

The chain combines TRBV27 with TRBJ1-1; 7 positions match TRBD1. V shed 7 bases and J 5 bases; nucleotides not matched to a gene: 7. CDR3 length: 13 amino acids. Germline-derived CDR1 and CDR2 are MNHEY and SMNVEV (reference sequence). CDR3 DNA: TGTGCCAGCACTCCTCAGGGGGGAACTGAAGCTTTCTTT. Encoded protein: CASTPQGGTEAFF.

This chain connects TRBV5-6 to TRBJ2-7; D tentatively fits TRBD1 or TRBD2 (5 bases each). Trimming took off 5 bases at V and 5 bases at J, with 17 bases between the two ends. The length of the CDR3 is 14 residues. Germline loops: CDR1 SGHDT, CDR2 YYEEEE. Here the CDR3 DNA reads TGTGCCAGCAGGGAATGGGACCGCTGGGACGAGCAGTACTTC. Encoded protein: CASREWDRWDEQYF.

In DNA form, the CDR3 reads TGTGCCAGCAGTGCCTCGGGGGGGGGAACAGATACGCAGTATTTT. Encoded protein: CASSASGGGTDTQYF. The chain carries TRBV6-4 and TRBJ2-3; 8 nucleotides align to TRBD2. V was clipped by 4 bases and J by 3 bases; unmatched bases: 6. This CDR3 spans 15 amino acids. Germline V gene sequence: CDR1 MRHNA, CDR2 SNTAGT.

Points on this clone: Sequence at one end of the junction differs from germline and may be a read error. This chain uses TRBV7-8 with TRBJ2-7; 7 nucleotides align to TRBD2. This CDR3 comprises 14 residues. In germline, CDR1 is SGHVS, CDR2 FQNEAQ. CDR3 nucleotide sequence: TGTGCCAGCAGCCTCCGACTAGCATCAGAACTGTCGCACTTC. Residues: CASSLRLASELSHF. The full variable domain, rest sourced from reference TRBV7-8 and TRBJ2-7, is GAGVSQSPRYKVAKRGQDVALRCDPISGHVSLFWYQQALGQGPEFLTYFQNEAQLDKSGLPSDRFFAERPEGSVSTLKIQRTQQEDSAVYLCASSLRLASELSHFGPGTRLTVT.

This clone was picked up one time. V usage is TRBV5-1 and J usage is TRBJ2-2; 14 bases agree with TRBD2. The V and J ends lost 4 bases and 5 bases, in that order; junction bases with no gene match: 16. The length of the CDR3 is 20 residues. Per the germline V gene, CDR1 is SGHRS and CDR2 is YFSETQ. The chain's CDR3 is CASSPAFGTSGSIGTGELFF. Written as DNA, the CDR3 is TGCGCCAGCAGCCCAGCCTTCGGGACTAGCGGGAGTATCGGGACCGGGGAGCTGTTTTTT.

This chain connects TRBV5-6 to TRBJ1-2, with no clear D. The V and J ends lost 1 base and 4 bases respectively, with 8 bases between them. CDR3 length: 13 amino acids. Germline V gene lookup returns CDR1 SGHDT and CDR2 YYEEEE. The CDR3 region has the DNA TGTGCCAGCAGCTTGAGCGGGCCCTATGGCTACACCTTC. Protein product: CASSLSGPYGYTF.

V is TRBV9 and J is TRBJ2-2, with TRBD2 identical over 9 bases. The CDR3 loop spans 16 amino acids. J gave up 8 bases and V 0 bases, and 8 bases lay outside the gene matches. Germline V gene lookup returns CDR1 SGDLS and CDR2 YYNGEE. The CDR3 loop is CASSVDLAGIAGELFF. CDR3 coding DNA: TGTGCCAGCAGCGTAGATCTAGCGGGAATAGCGGGGGAGCTGTTTTTT.

This chain connects TRBV27 to TRBJ1-2, with 7 bases identical to TRBD1. There are 14 residues in the CDR3. Germline-derived CDR1 and CDR2 are MNHEY and SMNVEV (reference sequence). V gave up 6 bases and J gave up 0 bases; unmatched junction bases: 4. CDR3 protein: CASRQTGTNYGYTF. The CDR3 coding sequence is TGTGCCAGCAGGCAGACAGGGACTAACTATGGCTACACCTTC.

V and J are TRBV19 and TRBJ2-3; 7 bases agree with TRBD2. V trimming: 2 bases; J trimming: 0 bases; junction bases outside the gene matches: 5. The length of the CDR3 is 16 residues. CDR1 is LNHDA, CDR2 SQIVND, per germline (reference sequence). CDR3 in amino acids: CASSIPGLRSTDTQYF. The DNA for the CDR3 is TGTGCCAGTAGTATACCGGGACTAAGAAGCACAGATACGCAGTATTTT.

The V call is TRBV4-1, the J call TRBJ2-7, with 7 bases fitting TRBD2. The V and J ends lost 4 bases and 0 bases, in that order; junction bases with no gene match: 9. Germline V gene sequence: CDR1 MGHRA, CDR2 YSYEKL. The CDR3 is 16 amino acids. The chain's CDR3 is CASSLHSGSTSYEQYF. The CDR3 DNA reads as TGCGCCAGCAGCCTTCATAGCGGGTCAACCTCCTACGAGCAGTACTTC.

J is TRBJ2-1 and V is TRBV28; 8 bases are a match to TRBD2. Trimming removed 5 bases from V and 4 bases from J; junction bases left unmatched: 10. This CDR3 contains 16 residues. Germline CDR1 MDHEN, CDR2 SYDVKM. Here the CDR3 DNA reads TGTGCCAGCAGTGCCCTCACTAGCGGAGCTTACAATGAGCAGTTCTTC. It encodes CASSALTSGAYNEQFF.

This chain uses TRBV10-3 with TRBJ2-3, with 12 positions matching TRBD2. V shed 6 bases, J shed 5 bases, and the junction held 12 bases outside the gene matches. The germline CDR1 and CDR2 sequences are ENHRY and SYGVKD. The CDR3 runs to 17 residues. CDR3 DNA: TGTGCCATCAGGGGTTCCAACTCTAGCGGGGGGGGAGATACGCAGTATTTT. It is translated as CAIRGSNSSGGGDTQYF.

V and J are TRBV6-2 or TRBV6-3 and TRBJ1-1; D call uncertain. The CDR3 sequence is 16 residues long. Trimming pared 3 bases from V and 2 bases from J, leaving 16 bases between. Germline values: CDR1 MNHEY, CDR2 SVGEGT. The CDR3 region has the DNA TGTGCCAGCAGTTATATTAGTGGAGGACTCAACACTGAAGCTTTCTTT. It yields the protein CASSYISGGLNTEAFF.

This sequence joins TRBV7-9 and TRBJ1-1; perhaps TRBD1 as D (6 bases). Trimming shortened V by 5 bases and J by 1 base, and 14 bases separated the two germline ends. Germline V CDR1 and CDR2: SEHNR, FQNEAQ (reference sequence). CDR3 length: 15 amino acids. CDR3 sequence reads: CASSPPGAWNTEAFF. DNA of the CDR3: TGTGCCAGCAGCCCCCCAGGGGCATGGAACACTGAAGCTTTCTTT.

The chain carries TRBV11-2 and TRBJ2-2; 9 bases fit TRBD2. Germline CDR1 is SGHAT and CDR2 is FQNNGV. The CDR3 sequence is 16 residues long. The ends lost 1 base at V and 4 bases at J; junction bases unmatched: 4. This chain's CDR3 is CASSLGASGTTGELFF. Written as DNA, the CDR3 is TGTGCCAGCAGCTTAGGGGCTAGCGGGACCACCGGGGAGCTGTTTTTT.